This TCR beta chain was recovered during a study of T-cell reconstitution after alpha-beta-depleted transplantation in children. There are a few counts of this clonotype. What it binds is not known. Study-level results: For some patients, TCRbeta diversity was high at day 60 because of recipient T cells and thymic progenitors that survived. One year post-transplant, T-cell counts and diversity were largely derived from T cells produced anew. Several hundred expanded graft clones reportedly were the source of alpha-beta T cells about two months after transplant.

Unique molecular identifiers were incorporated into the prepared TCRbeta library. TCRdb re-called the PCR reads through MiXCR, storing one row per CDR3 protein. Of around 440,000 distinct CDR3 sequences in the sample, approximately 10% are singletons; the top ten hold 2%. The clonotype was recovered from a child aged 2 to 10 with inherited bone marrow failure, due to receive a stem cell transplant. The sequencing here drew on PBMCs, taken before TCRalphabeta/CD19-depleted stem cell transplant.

The chain's CDR3 is CASSLITPGLAHAGELFF. CDR3 DNA: TGTGCCAGTAGTCTAATAACTCCGGGACTAGCCCATGCCGGGGAGCTGTTTTTT. The rearrangement joins TRBV19 to TRBJ2-2; 9 bases agree with TRBD2. CDR1 and CDR2 from the germline V gene are LNHDA and SQIVND (reference sequence). CDR3 size: 18 residues. Unmatched junction bases numbered 16, after V lost 5 bases and J lost 6 bases.